This T cell receptor (beta chain) was recovered during a study of T cell responses to AZD1222 COVID-19 vaccine. Study as a whole: Investigators merged groups given second doses at roughly 4 or roughly 12 weeks.

Comment on this clone: Antigen unknown.

This table comes from immunoSEQ multiplex PCR, and its TCRdb copy is limited to in-frame clones, with some not included. Of 90,000 to 150,000 clones listed, roughly 87% are singletons. Study-level results: Most donors were white British, females outnumbered males, and clonal diversity was possibly underestimated. Repertoires were obtained solely post-peak T cell response.

The CDR3 is 15 amino acids. V shed 1 base, J shed 3 bases, and the junction held 6 bases outside the gene matches. Germline-derived CDR1 and CDR2 are MNHEY and SMNVEV (reference sequence). The chain recombines TRBV27 with TRBJ2-7, with 7 bases identical to TRBD2. The clonotype originates from an adult in good health. The sample here was peripheral blood, taken on day 0 of AZD1222 vaccination. CDR3 amino acids: CASSLLAGEDYEQYF. The CDR3 bases are TGTGCCAGCAGTTTATTGGCGGGGGAGGACTACGAGCAGTACTTC.